The source of this TCR beta chain is a study of OX40 agonist ivuxolimab in advanced cancers. Study details: Patients received the agonistic anti-OX40 (CD134) antibody ivuxolimab.

The table came from immunoSEQ multiplex PCR; TCRdb's copy has only in-frame clones and leaves some out. The data hold tens of thousands of clones, with around 84% observed a single time. V shed 5 bases and J shed 3 bases, with 18 bases lying between them. CDR3 length: 15 residues. Germline V CDR1 and CDR2: SGDLS, YYNGEE. The source was CD4+ or CD8+ T cells sorted from blood, collected in a trial of the OX40 agonist ivuxolimab. The genes are TRBV9 and TRBJ2-7; D might be TRBD1 (6 bases). This TCR was recovered from an adult with an advanced solid tumor such as melanoma, head and neck, liver or kidney cancer. The CDR3 loop is CASSSYPGDFYEQYF. In DNA, the CDR3 is TGTGCCAGCAGTTCATACCCAGGGGATTTCTACGAGCAGTACTTC.